A selection of T cell receptor beta chains follows, all from one sample in a study of sequential checkpoint blockade in melanoma. Clones were read by immunoSEQ multiplex PCR, and TCRdb kept only the in-frame ones, dropping some. The table has more than 2,500 clones, roughly 22% seen once; the top ten hold around 10%. This specimen was tumor tissue (inferred from file names), taken from a patient given nivolumab and ipilimumab in sequence. The source is a human donor with melanoma. CDR3s include the opening cysteine and the closing phenylalanine or tryptophan. The D gene is left open where the match is weak. Not all rows give a size; the values are once, few, many and, for expanded clones, a class.

TGCGCCAGCAGCTTGGATATTGGGACCGCAACTCACTACGAGCAGTACTTC CASSLDIGTATHYEQYF TRBJ2-7 NA once TRBV5-1
TGTGCCAGCAGTGGGGGGAGTGTGGGCTCCTATAATTCACCCCTCCACTTT CASSGGSVGSYNSPLHF TRBJ1-6 NA few TRBV25-1
TGCAGCGCGGGCACAGGGGGGAATCAGCCCCAGCATTTT CSAGTGGNQPQHF TRBJ1-5 TRBD1 NA TRBV29-1
TGTGCCAGCAGCTCGGGACAGGGGTACAATCAGCCCCAGCATTTT CASSSGQGYNQPQHF TRBJ1-5 TRBD1 many TRBV11-3
TGTGCCAGCAGTTATTCGGACAGGGCCTACGAGCAGTACTTC CASSYSDRAYEQYF TRBJ2-7 TRBD1 medium-sized TRBV6-8
TGTGCCACCAGCCACCCGCGGGGACAGGGGGACAATGAGCAGTTCTTC CATSHPRGQGDNEQFF TRBJ2-1 TRBD1 medium-sized TRBV15
TGTGCCAGCAGCTCCCCCCTGGTCGCAGCGAACACCGGGGAGCTGTTTTTT CASSSPLVAANTGELFF TRBJ2-2 NA large TRBV11-3
TGTGCCAGCAGCTTAGAACTTCGACAGGACACAGATACGCAGTATTTT CASSLELRQDTDTQYF TRBJ2-3 NA many TRBV11-3
TGTGCCAGCAGCTTAGGAGGCAGGGAAAATGAGCAGTTCTTC CASSLGGRENEQFF TRBJ2-1 NA many TRBV13
TGTGCCACCGCGGGGTCAGTGCGAAGCACAGATACGCAGTATTTT CATAGSVRSTDTQYF TRBJ2-3 NA NA TRBV19
TGCGCCAGCAGCTTGGCAAATCACGTCTGGGGGGCGAACACTGAAGCTTTCTTT CASSLANHVWGANTEAFF TRBJ1-1 NA NA TRBV5-1
TGTGCCTGGAGTGGTTTGGGGGACCCTTACGAGCAGTACTTC CAWSGLGDPYEQYF TRBJ2-7 NA few TRBV30
TGCAGCGTTGTGTCCAGGGCCAGTTTCTCTGGAAACACCATATATTTT CSVVSRASFSGNTIYF TRBJ1-3 NA NA TRBV29-1
TGCGCCAGCAGCCAAGACTTCGTCCTAGCGGGAGCGGGGGGTGAGCAGTTCTTC CASSQDFVLAGAGGEQFF TRBJ2-1 TRBD2 NA TRBV4-1
TGTGCCAGCAGCTTAGTAGGGGCAGGGGCAGCAGATACGCAGTATTTT CASSLVGAGAADTQYF TRBJ2-3 NA NA TRBV11-3
TGTGCCAGTAGTATTGGGTTCGGGACCGAAGCTTTCTTT CASSIGFGTEAFF TRBJ1-1 NA NA TRBV19
TGTGCCAGCAGGCGGCCCACAGGGTACGAGCAGTACTTC CASRRPTGYEQYF TRBJ2-7 NA large TRBV28
TGTGCCAGCAGTTTCTCCGGGGCGGGCAATCAGCCCCAGCATTTT CASSFSGAGNQPQHF TRBJ1-5 NA few TRBV28
TGTGCCAGCAGTGAATTGAGCTGGACAGGGGTTACTGAAGCTTTCTTT CASSELSWTGVTEAFF TRBJ1-1 TRBD1 NA TRBV25-1
TGTGCCAGCAGCTTTTCGAAACAGAGTTACTCCTACGAGCAGTACTTC CASSFSKQSYSYEQYF TRBJ2-7 NA medium-sized TRBV11-3
TGTGCCAGCAGCCCGGACAGCTACTCCTACGAGCAGTACTTC CASSPDSYSYEQYF TRBJ2-7 NA medium-sized TRBV11-3
TGTGCCAGCAGTTCGGACCGAAAGTACCAAGAGACCCAGTACTTC CASSSDRKYQETQYF TRBJ2-5 NA medium-sized TRBV28
TGTGCCAGCTCACCCGGGACAGGGGCTTATCAGCCCCAGCATTTT CASSPGTGAYQPQHF TRBJ1-5 TRBD1 NA TRBV18
TGTGCCAGCAGTTTGACAGGGGGGAGCACTGAAGCTTTCTTT CASSLTGGSTEAFF TRBJ1-1 TRBD1 medium-sized TRBV6-8
TGCGCCAGCAGGCCAGGGACAGGTGAGGAGATAAAGTACTTC CASRPGTGEEIKYF TRBJ2-7 TRBD1 NA TRBV5-1
TGTGCCAGTAGTATAGGGGAGTTGAATGGCTACACCTTC CASSIGELNGYTF TRBJ1-2 NA NA TRBV19
TGCGCCAGCAGCTTGGAGTGGATGGCTGAAGCTTTCTTT CASSLEWMAEAFF TRBJ1-1 NA few TRBV23-1
TGTGCCTGGTTGGAGTTTACCCGCAATGAGCAGTTCTTC CAWLEFTRNEQFF TRBJ2-1 NA few TRBV30
TGCGCCAGCAGTGGCCTTGGACAGTCCGACACAGATACGCAGTATTTT CASSGLGQSDTDTQYF TRBJ2-3 NA NA TRBV10-1
TGCGCCAGCAGCCTACACGGAAATAGCAATCAGCCCCAGCATTTT CASSLHGNSNQPQHF TRBJ1-5 NA medium-sized TRBV4-1
TGTGCCAGCAGCCCTAGCTCCTACGAGCAGTACTTC CASSPSSYEQYF TRBJ2-7 NA medium-sized TRBV6-8
TGTGCCTGGAGTGATTACGACAGGGGTAGGCACGAGCAGTACTTC CAWSDYDRGRHEQYF TRBJ2-7 TRBD1 NA TRBV30
TGTGCCAGCAGTGGGCCAGGTTCGGGAACTGAAGCTTTCTTT CASSGPGSGTEAFF TRBJ1-1 NA NA TRBV6-8
TGTGCCAGCAGCTTACAGGGGTACAACTATGGCTACACCTTC CASSLQGYNYGYTF TRBJ1-2 NA many TRBV11-3
TGTGCCAGCAGCGTAGGACAGGGTAACAATCAGCCCCAGCATTTT CASSVGQGNNQPQHF TRBJ1-5 TRBD1 medium-sized TRBV9
TGTGCCAGCAGCGTAGGGCCAGCAACTAATGAAAAACTGTTTTTT CASSVGPATNEKLFF TRBJ1-4 NA large TRBV9
TGTGCCAGCAGCTTGGTTGTCAGGGGTGCGGTTGGGGCCAACGTCCTGACTTTC CASSLVVRGAVGANVLTF TRBJ2-6 NA many TRBV11-3
TGTGCCAGCAGGTTAGGGACTTACGAGCAGTACTTC CASRLGTYEQYF TRBJ2-7 NA few TRBV28
TGTGCCAGCAGCTTGGTGCGAGGGGTCGACACTGAAGCTTTCTTT CASSLVRGVDTEAFF TRBJ1-1 NA many TRBV11-3
TGCGCCAGCAGCCTAGGACTCACCGGGGGCACCGGGGAGCTGTTTTTT CASSLGLTGGTGELFF TRBJ2-2 NA NA TRBV5-1
TGTGCCAGCAGCCAAATTAGCGGGGGAGGAGATACGCAGTATTTT CASSQISGGGDTQYF TRBJ2-3 TRBD2 few TRBV7-6
TGCGCCAGCAGTGAGGGGGTAGCGGGGGTTTATGAGCAGTACTTC CASSEGVAGVYEQYF TRBJ2-7 TRBD2 NA TRBV10-2
TGTGCCAGTAGTATAGGGGGCAATCTGAACACTGAAGCTTTCTTT CASSIGGNLNTEAFF TRBJ1-1 NA NA TRBV19
TGCGCCAGCAGCTTATTACTAGCGGGCACCGGGGAGCTGTTTTTT CASSLLLAGTGELFF TRBJ2-2 TRBD2 once TRBV5-1
TGTGCCAGCAGCTGGTTCAGCGGGGAGCGGAATGAGCAGTTCTTC CASSWFSGERNEQFF TRBJ2-1 TRBD2 medium-sized TRBV28
TGCGCCAGCAGAAGAGGGACAGGGACTCCCGGGGGTCAGTACTTC CASRRGTGTPGGQYF TRBJ2-7 TRBD1 NA TRBV5-1
TGTGCCAGCAGCTTGGCCGACAGGGGAGCCACTGAAGCTTTCTTT CASSLADRGATEAFF TRBJ1-1 TRBD1 many TRBV11-3
TGTGCCAGCAGCTTGGGTCCCACAGCGTATGAGCAGTTCTTC CASSLGPTAYEQFF TRBJ2-1 NA large TRBV11-3
TGTGCCAGCAGCTTGGGAGGGGACAGGCGGTACGAGCAGTACTTC CASSLGGDRRYEQYF TRBJ2-7 NA many TRBV11-3
TGTGCCAGCAGCTTAGAGGTGGGAAAGATAAATGAAAAACTGTTTTTT CASSLEVGKINEKLFF TRBJ1-4 NA many TRBV11-3